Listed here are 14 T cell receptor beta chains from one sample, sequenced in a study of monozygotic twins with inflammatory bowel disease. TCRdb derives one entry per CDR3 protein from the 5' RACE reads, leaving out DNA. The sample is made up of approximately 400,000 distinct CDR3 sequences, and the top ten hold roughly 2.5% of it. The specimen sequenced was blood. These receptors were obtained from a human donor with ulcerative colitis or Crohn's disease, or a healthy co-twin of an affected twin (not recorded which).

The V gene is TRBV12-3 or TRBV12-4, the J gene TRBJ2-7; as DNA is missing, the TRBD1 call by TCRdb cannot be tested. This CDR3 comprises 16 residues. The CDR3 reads CASSHLVGQGTYEQYF.

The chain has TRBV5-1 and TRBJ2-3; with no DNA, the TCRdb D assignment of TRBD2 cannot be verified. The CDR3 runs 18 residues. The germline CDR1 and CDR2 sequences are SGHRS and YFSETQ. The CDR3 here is CASSLGQNLLGSTDTQYF. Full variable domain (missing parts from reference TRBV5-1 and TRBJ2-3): KAGVTQTPRYLIKTRGQQVTLSCSPISGHRSVSWYQQTPGQGLQFLFEYFSETQRNKGNFPGRFSGRQFSNSRSEMNVSTLELGDSALYLCASSLGQNLLGSTDTQYFGPGTRLTVL.

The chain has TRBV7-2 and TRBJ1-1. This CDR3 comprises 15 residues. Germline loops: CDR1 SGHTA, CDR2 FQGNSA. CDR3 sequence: CASSRRRRANTEAFF. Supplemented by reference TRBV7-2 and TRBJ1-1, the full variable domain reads GAGVSQSPSNKVTEKGKDVELRCDPISGHTALYWYRQSLGQGLEFLIYFQGNSAPDKSGLPSDRFSAERTGGSVSTLTIQRTQQEDSAVYLCASSRRRRANTEAFFGQGTRLTVV.

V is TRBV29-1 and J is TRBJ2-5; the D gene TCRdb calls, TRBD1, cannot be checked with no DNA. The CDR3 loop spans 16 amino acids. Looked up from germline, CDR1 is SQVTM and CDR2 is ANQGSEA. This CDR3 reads CSVEDIPDRPLETQYF.

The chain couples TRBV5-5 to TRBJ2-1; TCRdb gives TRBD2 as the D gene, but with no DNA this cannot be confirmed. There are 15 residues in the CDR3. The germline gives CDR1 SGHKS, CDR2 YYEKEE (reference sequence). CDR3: CASSVKRVSYNEQFF.

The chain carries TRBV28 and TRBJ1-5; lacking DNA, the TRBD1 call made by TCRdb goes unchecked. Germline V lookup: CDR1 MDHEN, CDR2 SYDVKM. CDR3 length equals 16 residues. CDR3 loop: CASRGPVHLSNQPQHF.

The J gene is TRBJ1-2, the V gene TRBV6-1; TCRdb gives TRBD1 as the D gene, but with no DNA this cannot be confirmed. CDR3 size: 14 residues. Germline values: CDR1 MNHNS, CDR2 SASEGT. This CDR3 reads CASSELQGLDGYTF.

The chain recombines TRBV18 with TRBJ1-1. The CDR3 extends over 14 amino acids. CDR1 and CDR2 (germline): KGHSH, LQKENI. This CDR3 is CASSPQQGGTEAFF.

The CDR3 sequence is CASRPPAEETQYF. The V gene is TRBV7-2, the J gene TRBJ2-5; lacking DNA, the TRBD2 call made by TCRdb goes unchecked. Per the germline V gene, CDR1 is SGHTA and CDR2 is FQGNSA. The CDR3 totals 13 residues.

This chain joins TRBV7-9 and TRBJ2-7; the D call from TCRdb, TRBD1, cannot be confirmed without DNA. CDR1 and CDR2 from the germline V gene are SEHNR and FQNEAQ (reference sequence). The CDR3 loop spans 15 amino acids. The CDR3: CASSSRQGPAYEQYF.

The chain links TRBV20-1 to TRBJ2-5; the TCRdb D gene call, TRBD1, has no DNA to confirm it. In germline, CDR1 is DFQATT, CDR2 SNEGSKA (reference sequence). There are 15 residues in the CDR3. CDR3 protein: CSARRTGQLQETQYF.

CDR3 loop: CSVQQGGAYEQYF. The V call is TRBV29-1, the J call TRBJ2-7; TCRdb gives TRBD1 as the D gene, but with no DNA this cannot be confirmed. The CDR3 contains 13 residues. From germline, CDR1 is SQVTM and CDR2 ANQGSEA.

CDR3 protein: CASSLADRRGETQYF. V and J are TRBV11-2 and TRBJ2-5; TCRdb returns TRBD1, unconfirmable since there is no DNA. CDR3 length: 15 amino acids. The germline gives CDR1 SGHAT, CDR2 FQNNGV.

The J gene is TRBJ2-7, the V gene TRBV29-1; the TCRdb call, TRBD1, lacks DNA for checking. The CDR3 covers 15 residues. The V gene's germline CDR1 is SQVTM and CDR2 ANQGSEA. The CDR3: CSVETGQGNPYEQYF.